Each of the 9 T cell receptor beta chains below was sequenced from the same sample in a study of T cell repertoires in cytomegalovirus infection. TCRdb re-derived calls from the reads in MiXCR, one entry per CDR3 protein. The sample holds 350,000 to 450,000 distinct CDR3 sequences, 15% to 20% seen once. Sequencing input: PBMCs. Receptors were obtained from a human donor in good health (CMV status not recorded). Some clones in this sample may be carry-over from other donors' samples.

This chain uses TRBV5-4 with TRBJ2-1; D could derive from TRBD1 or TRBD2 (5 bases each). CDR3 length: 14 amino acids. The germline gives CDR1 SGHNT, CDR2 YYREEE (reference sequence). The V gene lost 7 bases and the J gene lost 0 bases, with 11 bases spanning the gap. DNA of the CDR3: TGTGCCAGCGGGACGGCCAGCTCCTACAATGAGCAGTTCTTC. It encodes CASGTASSYNEQFF.

The CDR3 DNA sequence: TGTGCCACCACCGGGACTAGCGGGATGGGTGAGCAGTTCTTC. Translation gives CATTGTSGMGEQFF. J is TRBJ2-1 and V is TRBV10-3, with TRBD2 matching 13 bases. With V trimmed by 10 bases and J by 9 bases, 9 bases remained unmatched. CDR1 is ENHRY and CDR2 is SYGVKD in the germline V gene. This CDR3 spans 14 amino acids.

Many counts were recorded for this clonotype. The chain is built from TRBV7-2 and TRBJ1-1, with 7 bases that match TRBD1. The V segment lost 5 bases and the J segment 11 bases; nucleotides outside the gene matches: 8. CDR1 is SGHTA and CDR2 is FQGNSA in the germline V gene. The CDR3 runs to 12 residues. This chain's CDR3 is CASSTEDRKAFF. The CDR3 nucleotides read TGTGCCAGCAGCACCGAGGACAGGAAGGCTTTCTTT.

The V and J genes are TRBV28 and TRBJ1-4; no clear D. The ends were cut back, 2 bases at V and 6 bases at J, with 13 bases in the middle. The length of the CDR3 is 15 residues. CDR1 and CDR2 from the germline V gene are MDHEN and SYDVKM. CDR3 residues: CASSLKARPHEKLFF. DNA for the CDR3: TGTGCCAGCAGTTTAAAGGCCAGACCCCATGAAAAACTGTTTTTT. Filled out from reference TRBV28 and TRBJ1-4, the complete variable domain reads DVKVTQSSRYLVKRTGEKVFLECVQDMDHENMFWYRQDPGLGLRLIYFSYDVKMKEKGDIPEGYSVSREKKERFSLILESASTNQTSMYLCASSLKARPHEKLFFGSGTQLSVL.

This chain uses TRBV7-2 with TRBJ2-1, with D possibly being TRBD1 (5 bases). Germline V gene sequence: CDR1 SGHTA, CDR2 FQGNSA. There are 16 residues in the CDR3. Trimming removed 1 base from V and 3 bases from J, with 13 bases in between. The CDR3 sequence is CASSLGGPRSYNEQFF. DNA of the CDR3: TGTGCCAGCAGCTTAGGGGGCCCCCGAAGCTACAATGAGCAGTTCTTC.

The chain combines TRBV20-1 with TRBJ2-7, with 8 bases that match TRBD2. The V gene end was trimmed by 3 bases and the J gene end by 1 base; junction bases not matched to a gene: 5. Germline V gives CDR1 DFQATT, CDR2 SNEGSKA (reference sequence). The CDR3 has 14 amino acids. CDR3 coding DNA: TGCAGTGCTAGGTATAGCGGGACTTCCTACGAGCAGTACTTC. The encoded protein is CSARYSGTSYEQYF.

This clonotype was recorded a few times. In nucleotides, the CDR3 is TGCGCCAGCAGCTGGCGGGGGCTCTCCTACGAGCAGTACTTC. Amino acid sequence: CASSWRGLSYEQYF. V is TRBV5-1 and J is TRBJ2-7, with D possibly being TRBD2 (7 bases). Germline lookup yields CDR1 SGHRS and CDR2 YFSETQ. The ends were cut back, 3 bases at V and 0 bases at J, with 10 bases in the middle. The CDR3 contains 14 residues.

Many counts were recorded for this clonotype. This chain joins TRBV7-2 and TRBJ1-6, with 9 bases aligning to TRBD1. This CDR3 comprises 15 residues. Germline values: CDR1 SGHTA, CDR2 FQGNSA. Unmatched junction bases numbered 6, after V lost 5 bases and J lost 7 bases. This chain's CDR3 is CASSLGQGNNSPLHF. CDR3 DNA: TGTGCCAGCAGCCTAGGACAGGGGAACAATTCACCCCTCCACTTT.

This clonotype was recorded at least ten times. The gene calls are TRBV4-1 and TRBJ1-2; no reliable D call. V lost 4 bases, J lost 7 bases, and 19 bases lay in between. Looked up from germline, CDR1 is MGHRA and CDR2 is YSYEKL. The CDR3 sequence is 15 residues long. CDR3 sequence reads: CASSLQSMWDPGYTF. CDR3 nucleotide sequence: TGCGCCAGCAGCCTACAAAGTATGTGGGATCCTGGCTACACCTTC.